The clone carrying this T cell receptor (beta chain) was picked up one time. Its target is not known. CDR3 length: 16 amino acids. With 4 bases removed from V and 0 bases from J, the gap between germline ends came to 13 bases. Germline CDR1 reads KGHSH; CDR2 reads LQKENI. This entry comes from a study of cytomegalovirus exposure and HLA in healthy donors. Study outcomes and limitations: There were under 200 TCR beta chains listed as cytomegalovirus-associated.

PCR amplification relied on 60 Vbeta primers (plus 13 Jbeta primers). The repertoire was sequenced with immunoSEQ multiplex PCR; TCRdb's copy has only in-frame clones and lacks some. The sample carries roughly 80,000 clones, over 65% recorded once. This receptor was taken from a man aged 45-65 years in good health and CMV-seropositive. The rearrangement uses TRBV18 and TRBJ2-1; D is possibly TRBD1 (6 bases). The sequencing sample was made of PBMCs. CDR3: CASSRDRLSSYNEQFF. CDR3 sequence (DNA): TGTGCCAGCTCACGCGACAGGTTAAGCTCCTACAATGAGCAGTTCTTC.